The 25 T cell receptor beta chains reported below all come from one sample, sequenced in a study of blood T cell repertoires in COVID-19. Generated by immunoSEQ multiplex PCR, the TCRdb table keeps only in-frame clones and is missing some. The table lists about 100,000 clones, roughly 92% of them singletons. The sample was peripheral blood. All receptors come from a woman aged 45 to 65 with COVID-19, enrolled during active disease.

This clone was seen a single time. The chain links TRBV21-1 to TRBJ2-2; whether TRBD1, the table's D call, matches the DNA was not checked. TRBV21-1 is a listed pseudogene. The CDR3 covers 18 residues. CDR3 coding DNA: TGTGCCAGCAGCAAAGGGGAGACAGGGGTCCCGAACACCGGGGAGCTGTTTTTT. Translation: CASSKGETGVPNTGELFF.

This clone was picked up one time. The gene calls are TRBV2 and TRBJ2-3, with 7 positions matching TRBD1. The CDR3 is 14 amino acids. V shed 8 bases, J shed 5 bases, and the junction held 10 bases outside the gene matches. From germline, CDR1 is SNHLY and CDR2 FYNNEI. As DNA, the CDR3 is TGTGCCAGCTCCAGACAGGGCCGGGAAGATACGCAGTATTTT. This gives the protein CASSRQGREDTQYF.

The chain couples TRBV28 to TRBJ1-2; 7 bases are a match to TRBD1. CDR3 length: 14 residues. Losses at the gene ends were 5 bases for V and 0 bases for J; bases not matched to a gene: 3. CDR1 and CDR2 from the germline V gene are MDHEN and SYDVKM. CDR3 sequence (DNA): TGTGCCAGCAGTGATGGGACAGCTAACTATGGCTACACCTTC. Translated, it gives CASSDGTANYGYTF.

This clone came up once. The chain carries TRBV19 and TRBJ1-1; a possible D gene is TRBD1 (5 bases). Deletions cut 7 bases from V and 5 bases from J, with 14 bases between. The CDR3 runs to 13 residues. Germline values: CDR1 LNHDA, CDR2 SQIVND (reference sequence). CDR3 sequence reads: CASTASGGTEAFF. CDR3 coding DNA: TGTGCCAGTACCGCTTCTGGGGGGACTGAAGCTTTCTTT. Variable domain in full (rest from reference TRBV19 and TRBJ1-1): DGGITQSPKYLFRKEGQNVTLSCEQNLNHDAMYWYRQDPGQGLRLIYYSQIVNDFQKGDIAEGYSVSREKKESFPLTVTSAQKNPTAFYLCASTASGGTEAFFGQGTRLTVV.

A few counts support this clone. CDR3 region: CASSLAGTGNTIYF. CDR3 DNA sequence: TGCGCCAGCAGCTTGGCAGGGACTGGAAACACCATATATTTT. The chain uses TRBV5-1 and TRBJ1-3; possible D gene TRBD1, 5 bases. Germline V gene data show CDR1 as SGHRS and CDR2 as YFSETQ. The CDR3 consists of 14 residues. The germline V and J ends were trimmed by 0 bases and 2 bases, with 6 bases remaining between them. Supplemented by reference TRBV5-1 and TRBJ1-3, the full variable domain reads KAGVTQTPRYLIKTRGQQVTLSCSPISGHRSVSWYQQTPGQGLQFLFEYFSETQRNKGNFPGRFSGRQFSNSRSEMNVSTLELGDSALYLCASSLAGTGNTIYFGEGSWLTVV.

This chain uses TRBV6-5 with TRBJ2-3, with TRBD2 as a possible D gene (5 bases). CDR3 length: 13 amino acids. Trimming took off 5 bases at V and 5 bases at J, with 11 bases between the two ends. The germline V gene encodes CDR1 MNHEY and CDR2 SVGAGI. DNA for the CDR3: TGTGCCAGCAGTCCTCTCCGGGGAGATACGCAGTATTTT. This sequence encodes CASSPLRGDTQYF.

The V and J genes are TRBV28 and TRBJ1-3, with a tentative D call TRBD1 (5 bases). The V gene lost 3 bases and the J gene lost 0 bases, with 9 bases spanning the gap. CDR1 is MDHEN and CDR2 is SYDVKM in the germline V gene. This CDR3 has 15 amino acids. Written as DNA, the CDR3 is TGTGCCAGCAGTTTCCAGGGTCACTCTGGAAACACCATATATTTT. Translation gives CASSFQGHSGNTIYF.

The chain joins TRBV6-5 to TRBJ1-6; D gene ambiguous. The CDR3 is 15 residues long. Germline V lookup: CDR1 MNHEY, CDR2 SVGAGI. Trimming removed 7 bases from V and 10 bases from J, with 20 bases in between. CDR3 loop: CASTMGRHSPSPLHF. DNA of the CDR3: TGTGCCAGCACCATGGGCCGACACTCGCCGTCACCCCTCCACTTT.

The chain combines TRBV7-2 with TRBJ2-1; TRBD2 matches 8 bases. The ends lost 6 bases at V and 6 bases at J; junction bases unmatched: 7. Germline lookup yields CDR1 SGHTA and CDR2 FQGNSA. This CDR3 has 14 amino acids. CDR3 loop: CASRTGLARNEQFF. The DNA of the CDR3 is TGTGCCAGCAGGACTGGACTAGCCCGCAATGAGCAGTTCTTC.

This chain joins TRBV2 and TRBJ1-5, with 9 positions matching TRBD1. The CDR3 has 15 residues. The trim removed 7 bases at V and 5 bases at J, leaving 9 bases unmatched. The germline V gene has CDR1 SNHLY and CDR2 FYNNEI. CDR3 coding DNA: TGTGCCAGCAAATTGATAGGACAGGGGTATCAGCCCCAGCATTTT. This codes for CASKLIGQGYQPQHF.

V gene TRBV19 combines with J gene TRBJ2-7; 7 positions match TRBD1. Per the germline V gene, CDR1 is LNHDA and CDR2 is SQIVND (reference sequence). The CDR3 is 14 amino acids. V lost 1 base and J lost 1; bases outside the gene matches: 1. The CDR3 is CASSIGGQSYEQYF. The CDR3 DNA follows: TGTGCCAGTAGTATAGGGGGACAGTCCTACGAGCAGTACTTC. Based on the CDR3 plus reference TRBV19 and TRBJ2-7, the full variable domain is DGGITQSPKYLFRKEGQNVTLSCEQNLNHDAMYWYRQDPGQGLRLIYYSQIVNDFQKGDIAEGYSVSREKKESFPLTVTSAQKNPTAFYLCASSIGGQSYEQYFGPGTRLTVT.

The CDR3, as DNA: TGTGCCAGCAGGCGGGGGACGGTTGAAGCTTTCTTT. Amino acid sequence: CASRRGTVEAFF. The rearrangement uses TRBV12-3 or TRBV12-4 and TRBJ1-1, with D possibly being TRBD1 (5 bases). CDR3 length: 12 residues. The germline V and J ends were trimmed by 6 bases and 7 bases, with 12 bases remaining between them.

The genes are TRBV5-6 and TRBJ1-2; 9 bases are a match to TRBD1. This CDR3 is 16 amino acids long. Germline V lookup: CDR1 SGHDT, CDR2 YYEEEE. With 2 bases clipped from V and 5 bases from J, the junction kept 10 bases outside the gene matches. The CDR3 DNA is TGTGCCAGCAGCTTCAGTCGGACAGGGGTTCAGTATGGCTACACCTTC. It encodes CASSFSRTGVQYGYTF.

This chain uses TRBV5-1 with TRBJ1-3; 7 positions match TRBD1. Germline values: CDR1 SGHRS, CDR2 YFSETQ. The V gene end was trimmed by 4 bases and the J gene end by 4 bases; junction bases not matched to a gene: 5. The CDR3 is 14 residues long. Here the CDR3 reads CASSPGTAGNTIYF. The CDR3 nucleotides are TGCGCCAGCAGCCCAGGGACAGCCGGAAACACCATATATTTT.

The chain has TRBV30 and TRBJ1-2; D remains ambiguous. V was trimmed by 4 bases and J by 4 bases, leaving 10 bases between them. The CDR3 runs to 12 residues. Germline lookup yields CDR1 GTSNPN and CDR2 SVGIG (reference sequence). The CDR3 reads CAWNRRPYGYTF. The CDR3 nucleotides are TGTGCCTGGAATCGGAGGCCCTATGGCTACACCTTC. Filled out from reference TRBV30 and TRBJ1-2, the complete variable domain reads SQTIHQWPATLVQPVGSPLSLECTVEGTSNPNLYWYRQAAGRGLQLLFYSVGIGQISSEVPQNLSASRPQDRQFILSSKKLLLSDSGFYLCAWNRRPYGYTFGSGTRLTVV.

The chain couples TRBV5-1 to TRBJ1-1; 9 bases are shared with TRBD1. The CDR3 runs 15 residues. Germline CDR1 and CDR2: SGHRS and YFSETQ. Trimming cost V 4 bases and J 3 bases; bases outside gene matches: 7. The CDR3 reads CASSPGTGIDTEAFF. CDR3 nucleotide sequence: TGCGCCAGCAGCCCTGGGACAGGGATCGACACTGAAGCTTTCTTT.

The rearrangement joins TRBV9 to TRBJ2-5; TRBD1 is a possible D gene (5 bases). Germline-derived CDR1 and CDR2 are SGDLS and YYNGEE. V lost 0 bases, J lost 4 bases, and 13 bases lay in between. CDR3 length: 15 amino acids. The CDR3 spells CASSVEGMASETQYF. The CDR3 coding sequence is TGTGCCAGCAGCGTAGAGGGGATGGCTTCAGAGACCCAGTACTTC.

V gene TRBV2 combines with J gene TRBJ1-6, with 10 bases matching TRBD1. Germline assignment: CDR1 SNHLY and CDR2 FYNNEI. This CDR3 has 18 amino acids. Losses at the gene ends were 7 bases for V and 1 base for J; bases not matched to a gene: 10. The CDR3 nucleotides are TGTGCCAGCACCCCCCATCCGGGACAGGGGTCCTATAATTCACCCCTCCACTTT. Protein sequence: CASTPHPGQGSYNSPLHF.

This chain joins TRBV19 and TRBJ2-3; 8 bases agree with TRBD2. There are 15 residues in the CDR3. The germline gives CDR1 LNHDA, CDR2 SQIVND (reference sequence). The J segment lost 0 bases and the V segment lost 6 bases, leaving 5 bases of the junction unmatched. The CDR3 reads CASSRLAQSTDTQYF. Written as DNA, the CDR3 is TGTGCCAGTAGCCGACTAGCGCAGAGCACAGATACGCAGTATTTT.

This chain joins TRBV5-4 and TRBJ1-1, with no clear D. V was cut by 0 bases and J by 3 bases, with 12 bases left in between. The germline CDR1 and CDR2 sequences are SGHNT and YYREEE (reference sequence). The CDR3 length is 15 residues. The CDR3 region has the DNA TGTGCCAGCAGCTTGGGTGGAGGGAAGGACACTGAAGCTTTCTTT. Amino acid sequence: CASSLGGGKDTEAFF.

This chain uses TRBV29-1 with TRBJ1-1, with no clear D. Germline CDR1 SQVTM, CDR2 ANQGSEA. With 6 bases removed from V and 11 bases from J, the gap between germline ends came to 16 bases. This CDR3 spans 11 amino acids. The CDR3 reads CSVESGWRAFF. The CDR3 DNA reads as TGCAGCGTCGAGAGTGGGTGGAGGGCTTTCTTT.

A single count supports this clone. This sequence joins TRBV28 and TRBJ2-7, with D perhaps TRBD1 (6 bases). The CDR3 is 15 residues long. Germline V lookup: CDR1 MDHEN, CDR2 SYDVKM. V was clipped by 3 bases and J by 7 bases, with 19 bases between them. The CDR3 DNA is TGTGCCAGCAGTTTGGTTACAGGGCTGGGAGTGGAGCAGTACTTC. Translated, it gives CASSLVTGLGVEQYF.

This clone came up once. The chain links TRBV10-3 to TRBJ1-2; 9 bases fit TRBD1. J was trimmed by 4 bases and V by 3 bases; bases with no gene match: 6. The CDR3 spans 15 residues. Germline lookup yields CDR1 ENHRY and CDR2 SYGVKD. The CDR3 nucleotides read TGTGCCATCAGTGACCTACAGGGGGCCTCCTATGGCTACACCTTC. It specifies CAISDLQGASYGYTF.

J is TRBJ1-2 and V is TRBV5-5; a possible D gene is TRBD1 (6 bases). Trimming took 3 bases from V and 3 from J, leaving 15 bases between them. Germline CDR1 reads SGHKS; CDR2 reads YYEKEE (reference sequence). The CDR3 has 15 amino acids. This chain's CDR3 is CASSWEGGNYYGYTF. In DNA form, the CDR3 reads TGTGCCAGCAGCTGGGAGGGGGGCAATTACTATGGCTACACCTTC.

The rearrangement joins TRBV30 to TRBJ2-7; 10 bases agree with TRBD1. There are 14 residues in the CDR3. J lost 6 bases, V lost 1 base, and 6 bases had no gene match. Per germline, CDR1 GTSNPN and CDR2 SVGIG (reference sequence). The CDR3 loop is CAWSAGTGAGEQYF. CDR3 nucleotides: TGTGCCTGGAGTGCCGGGACAGGGGCGGGCGAGCAGTACTTC.